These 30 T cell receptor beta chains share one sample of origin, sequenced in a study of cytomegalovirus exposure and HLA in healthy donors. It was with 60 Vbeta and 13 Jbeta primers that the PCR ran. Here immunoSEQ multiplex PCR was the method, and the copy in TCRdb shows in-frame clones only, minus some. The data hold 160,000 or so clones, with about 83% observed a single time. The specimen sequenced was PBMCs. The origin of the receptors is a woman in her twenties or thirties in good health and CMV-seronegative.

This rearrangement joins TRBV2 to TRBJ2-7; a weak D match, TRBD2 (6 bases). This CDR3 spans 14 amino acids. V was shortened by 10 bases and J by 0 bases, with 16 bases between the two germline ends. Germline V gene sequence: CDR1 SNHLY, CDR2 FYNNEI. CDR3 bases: TGTGCCACCGGCGCTAGCGCTAGCTCCTACGAGCAGTACTTC. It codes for CATGASASSYEQYF.

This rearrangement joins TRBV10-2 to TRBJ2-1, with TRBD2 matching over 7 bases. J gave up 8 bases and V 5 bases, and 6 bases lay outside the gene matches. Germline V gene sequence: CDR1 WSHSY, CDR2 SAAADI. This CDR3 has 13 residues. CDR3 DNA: TGCGCCAGCAGTCCCGGGGGGATACATGAGCAGTTCTTC. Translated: CASSPGGIHEQFF.

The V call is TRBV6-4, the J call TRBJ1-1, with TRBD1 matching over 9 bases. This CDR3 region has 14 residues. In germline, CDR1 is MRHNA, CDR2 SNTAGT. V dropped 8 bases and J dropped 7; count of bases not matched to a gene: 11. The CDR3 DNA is TGTGCCAGCCCAAGCGACAGGGGGGAACGTGAAGCTTTCTTT. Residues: CASPSDRGEREAFF.

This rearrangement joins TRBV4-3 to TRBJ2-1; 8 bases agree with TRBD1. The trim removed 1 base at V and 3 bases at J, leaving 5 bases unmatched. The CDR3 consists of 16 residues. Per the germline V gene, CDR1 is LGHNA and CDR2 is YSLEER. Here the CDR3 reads CASSQASGTGYNEQFF. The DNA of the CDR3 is TGCGCCAGCAGCCAAGCATCCGGGACAGGCTACAATGAGCAGTTCTTC.

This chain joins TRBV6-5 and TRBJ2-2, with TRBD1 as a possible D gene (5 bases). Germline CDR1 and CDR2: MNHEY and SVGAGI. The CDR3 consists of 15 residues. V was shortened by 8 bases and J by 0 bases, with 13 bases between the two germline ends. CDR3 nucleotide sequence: TGTGCCAGCCTCCCAGGGCATACGAACACCGGGGAGCTGTTTTTT. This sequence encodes CASLPGHTNTGELFF.

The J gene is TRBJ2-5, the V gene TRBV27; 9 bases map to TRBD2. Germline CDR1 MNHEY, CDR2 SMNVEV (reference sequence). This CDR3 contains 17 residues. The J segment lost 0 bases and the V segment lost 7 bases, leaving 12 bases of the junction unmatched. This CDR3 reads CASKPSRTSVYQETQYF. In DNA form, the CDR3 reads TGTGCCAGCAAACCCAGCCGGACTAGCGTGTACCAAGAGACCCAGTACTTC.

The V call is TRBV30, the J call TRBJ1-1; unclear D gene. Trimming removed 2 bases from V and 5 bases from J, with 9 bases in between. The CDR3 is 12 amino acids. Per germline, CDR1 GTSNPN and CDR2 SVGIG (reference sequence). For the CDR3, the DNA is TGTGCCTGGAGTAGGTTGGAGACTGAAGCTTTCTTT. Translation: CAWSRLETEAFF. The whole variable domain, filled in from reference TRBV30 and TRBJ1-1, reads SQTIHQWPATLVQPVGSPLSLECTVEGTSNPNLYWYRQAAGRGLQLLFYSVGIGQISSEVPQNLSASRPQDRQFILSSKKLLLSDSGFYLCAWSRLETEAFFGQGTRLTVV.

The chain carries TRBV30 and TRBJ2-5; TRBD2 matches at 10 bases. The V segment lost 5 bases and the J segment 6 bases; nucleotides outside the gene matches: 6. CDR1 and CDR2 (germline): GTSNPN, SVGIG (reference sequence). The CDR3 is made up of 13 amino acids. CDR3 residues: CAWGLAVIQTQYF. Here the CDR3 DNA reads TGTGCCTGGGGACTAGCGGTCATCCAGACCCAGTACTTC.

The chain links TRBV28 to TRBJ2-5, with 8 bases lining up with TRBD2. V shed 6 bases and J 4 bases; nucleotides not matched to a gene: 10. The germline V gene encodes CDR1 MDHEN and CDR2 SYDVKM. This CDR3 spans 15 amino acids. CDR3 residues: CASSPPGGRLETQYF. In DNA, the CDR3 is TGTGCCAGCAGCCCCCCGGGCGGGAGGCTAGAGACCCAGTACTTC.

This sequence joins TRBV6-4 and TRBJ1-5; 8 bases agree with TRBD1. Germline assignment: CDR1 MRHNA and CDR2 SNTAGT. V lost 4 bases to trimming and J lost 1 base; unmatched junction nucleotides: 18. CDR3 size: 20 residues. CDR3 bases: TGTGCCAGCAGTGGCTACCGGAGGACAGGGTTGATGGGGAGCAATCAGCCCCAGCATTTT. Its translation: CASSGYRRTGLMGSNQPQHF.

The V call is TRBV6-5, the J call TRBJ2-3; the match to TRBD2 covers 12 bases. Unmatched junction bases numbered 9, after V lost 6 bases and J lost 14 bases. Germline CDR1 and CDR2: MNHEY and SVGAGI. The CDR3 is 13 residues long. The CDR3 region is CASSRLAGAQGYF. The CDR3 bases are TGTGCCAGCAGCCGACTAGCGGGGGCCCAGGGGTATTTT.

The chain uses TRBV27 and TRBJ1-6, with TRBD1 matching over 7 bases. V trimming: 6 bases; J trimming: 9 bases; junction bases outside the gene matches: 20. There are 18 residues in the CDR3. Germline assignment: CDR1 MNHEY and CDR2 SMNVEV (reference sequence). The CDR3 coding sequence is TGTGCCAGCAGCACAAGCTTCCGACAGGGCACTCCCGGTTCACCCCTCCACTTT. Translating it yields CASSTSFRQGTPGSPLHF.

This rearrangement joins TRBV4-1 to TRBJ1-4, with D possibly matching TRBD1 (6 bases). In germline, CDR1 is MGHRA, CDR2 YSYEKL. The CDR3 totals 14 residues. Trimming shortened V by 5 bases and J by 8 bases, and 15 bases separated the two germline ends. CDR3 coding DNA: TGCGCCAGCAGCGGTCAGGGGAGAGGGGAAAAACTGTTTTTT. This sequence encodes CASSGQGRGEKLFF.

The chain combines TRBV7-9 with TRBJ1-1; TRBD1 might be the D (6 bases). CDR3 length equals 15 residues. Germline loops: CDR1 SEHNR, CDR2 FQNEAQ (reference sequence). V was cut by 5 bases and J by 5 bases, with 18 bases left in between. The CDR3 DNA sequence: TGTGCCAGCAGCGACATTAGGGGGGGTCGAACTGAAGCTTTCTTT. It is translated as CASSDIRGGRTEAFF.

The CDR3 spells CASRTGLAGYEQYF. CDR3 DNA: TGCGCCAGCCGGACCGGACTAGCGGGATACGAGCAGTACTTC. This sequence joins TRBV10-2 and TRBJ2-7; 12 positions match TRBD2. Germline V lookup: CDR1 WSHSY, CDR2 SAAADI. The CDR3 covers 14 residues. V dropped 8 bases and J dropped 4; count of bases not matched to a gene: 6.

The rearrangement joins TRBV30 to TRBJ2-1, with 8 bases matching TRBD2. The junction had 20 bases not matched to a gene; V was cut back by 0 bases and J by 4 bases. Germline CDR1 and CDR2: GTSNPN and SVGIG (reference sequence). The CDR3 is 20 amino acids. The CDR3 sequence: CAWSVLAARSGGRGYNEQFF. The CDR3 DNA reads TGTGCCTGGAGTGTACTGGCCGCTCGGAGCGGGGGTCGGGGGTACAATGAGCAGTTCTTC.

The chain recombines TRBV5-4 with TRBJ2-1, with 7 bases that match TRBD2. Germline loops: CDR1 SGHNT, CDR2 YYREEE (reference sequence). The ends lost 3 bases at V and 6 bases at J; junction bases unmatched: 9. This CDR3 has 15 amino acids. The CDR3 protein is CASSWGGARGNEQFF. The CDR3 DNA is TGTGCCAGCAGCTGGGGGGGTGCAAGGGGCAATGAGCAGTTCTTC.

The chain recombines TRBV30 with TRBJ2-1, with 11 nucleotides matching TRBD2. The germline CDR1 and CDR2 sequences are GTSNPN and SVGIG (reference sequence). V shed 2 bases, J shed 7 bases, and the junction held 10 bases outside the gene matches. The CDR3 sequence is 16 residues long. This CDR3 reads CAWSPELAGGTNEQFF. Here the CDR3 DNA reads TGTGCCTGGAGTCCTGAGCTAGCGGGAGGTACGAATGAGCAGTTCTTC.

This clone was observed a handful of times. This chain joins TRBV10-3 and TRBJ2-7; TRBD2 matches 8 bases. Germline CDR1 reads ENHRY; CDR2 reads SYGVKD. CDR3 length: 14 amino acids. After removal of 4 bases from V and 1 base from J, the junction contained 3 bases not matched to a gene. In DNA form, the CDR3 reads TGTGCCATCAGTGTTGGCGGGGGGTCCTACGAGCAGTACTTC. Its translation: CAISVGGGSYEQYF.

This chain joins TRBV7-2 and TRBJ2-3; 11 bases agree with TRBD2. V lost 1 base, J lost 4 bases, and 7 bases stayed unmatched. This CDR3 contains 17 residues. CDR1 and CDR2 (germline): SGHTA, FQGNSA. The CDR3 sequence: CASSLEVLAGGPDTQYF. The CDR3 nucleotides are TGTGCCAGCAGCTTAGAAGTCCTAGCGGGGGGCCCAGATACGCAGTATTTT.

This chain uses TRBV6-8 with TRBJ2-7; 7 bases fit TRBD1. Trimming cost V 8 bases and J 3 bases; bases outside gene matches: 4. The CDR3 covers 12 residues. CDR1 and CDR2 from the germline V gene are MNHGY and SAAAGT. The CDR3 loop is CASEGAYYEQYF. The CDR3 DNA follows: TGTGCCAGCGAGGGGGCCTACTACGAGCAGTACTTC.

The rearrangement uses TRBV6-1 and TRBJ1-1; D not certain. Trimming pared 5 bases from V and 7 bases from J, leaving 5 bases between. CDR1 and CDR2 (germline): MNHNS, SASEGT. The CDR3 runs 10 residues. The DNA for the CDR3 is TGTGCCAGCAGTATTTATGAAGCTTTCTTT. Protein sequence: CASSIYEAFF.

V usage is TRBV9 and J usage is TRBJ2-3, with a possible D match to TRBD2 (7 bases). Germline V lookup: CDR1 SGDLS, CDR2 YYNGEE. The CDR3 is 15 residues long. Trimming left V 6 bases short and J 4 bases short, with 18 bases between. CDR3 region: CASTLEGGRSDTQYF. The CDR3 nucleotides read TGTGCCAGCACACTAGAGGGGGGGCGGTCAGATACGCAGTATTTT.

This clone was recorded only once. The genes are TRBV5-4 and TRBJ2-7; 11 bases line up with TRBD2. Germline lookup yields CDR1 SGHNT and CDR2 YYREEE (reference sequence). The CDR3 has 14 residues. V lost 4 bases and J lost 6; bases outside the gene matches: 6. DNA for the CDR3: TGTGCCAGCAGCATTAGCGGGAGGGCCAGCGAGCAGTACTTC. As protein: CASSISGRASEQYF.

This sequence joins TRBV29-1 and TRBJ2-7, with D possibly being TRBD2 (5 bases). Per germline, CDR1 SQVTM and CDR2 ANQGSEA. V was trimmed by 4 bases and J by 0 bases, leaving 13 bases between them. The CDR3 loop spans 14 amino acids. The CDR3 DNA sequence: TGCAGCGTTGTTGGGCGGGCGAGCTCCTACGAGCAGTACTTC. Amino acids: CSVVGRASSYEQYF.

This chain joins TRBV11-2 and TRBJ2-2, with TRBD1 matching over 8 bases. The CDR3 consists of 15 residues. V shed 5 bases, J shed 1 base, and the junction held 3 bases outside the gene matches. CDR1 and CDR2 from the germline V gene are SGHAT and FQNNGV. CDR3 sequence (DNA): TGTGCCAGCAGCCGGACAGGGATGAACACCGGGGAGCTGTTTTTT. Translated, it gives CASSRTGMNTGELFF.

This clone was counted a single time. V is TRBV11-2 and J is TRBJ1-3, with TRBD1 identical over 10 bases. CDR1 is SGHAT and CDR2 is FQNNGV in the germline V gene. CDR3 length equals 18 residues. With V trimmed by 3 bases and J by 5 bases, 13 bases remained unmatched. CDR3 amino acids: CASSFPKPGQGTRNTIYF. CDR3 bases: TGTGCCAGCAGCTTCCCAAAGCCGGGACAGGGGACACGAAACACCATATATTTT.

This CDR3 reads CASKTRTGMRIGNQPQHF. The CDR3 DNA is TGTGCCAGTAAGACTCGGACAGGGATGAGGATAGGCAATCAGCCCCAGCATTTT. J is TRBJ1-5 and V is TRBV19, with 8 positions matching TRBD1. The CDR3 runs to 18 residues. Losses at the gene ends were 7 bases for V and 2 bases for J; bases not matched to a gene: 16. Per germline, CDR1 LNHDA and CDR2 SQIVND (reference sequence).

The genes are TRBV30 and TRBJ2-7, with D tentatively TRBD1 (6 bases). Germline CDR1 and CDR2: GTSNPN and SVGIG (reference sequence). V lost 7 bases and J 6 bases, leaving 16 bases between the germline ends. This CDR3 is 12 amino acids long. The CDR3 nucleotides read TGTGCCTCCACAGGGATAGGGCTCGAGCAGTACTTC. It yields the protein CASTGIGLEQYF.

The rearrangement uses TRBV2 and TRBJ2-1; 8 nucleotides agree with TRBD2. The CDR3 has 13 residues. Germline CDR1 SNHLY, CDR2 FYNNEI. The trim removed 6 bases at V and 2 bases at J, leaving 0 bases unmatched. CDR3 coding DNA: TGTGCCAGCAGGACTAGCGCCTACAATGAGCAGTTCTTC. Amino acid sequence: CASRTSAYNEQFF.